This T cell receptor beta chain comes out of a study of long-term antiretroviral therapy in people with HIV. Background on the study: In the earliest collections, sampling predates the 2015 immediate-ART recommendation by about a decade.

The ends lost 6 bases at V and 10 bases at J; junction bases unmatched: 13. This CDR3 spans 14 amino acids. Germline V gives CDR1 SGHNT, CDR2 YYREEE (reference sequence). They ran version v3.0 of the immunoSEQ assay at survey level. Produced via immunoSEQ multiplex PCR; TCRdb's table is partial and in-frame only. The sample has 24,000 or so clones, 75% to 85% seen once. The chain carries TRBV5-4 and TRBJ1-2; TRBD1 matches at 9 bases. The sequences come from unsorted PBMCs, collected 0.5 years after starting antiretroviral therapy. This receptor was identified in a woman aged 35 to 49 with HIV. CDR3: CASTPTGGLDVYTF. The CDR3 bases are TGTGCCAGCACCCCGACAGGGGGTTTGGATGTCTACACCTTC.